The clone carrying this T cell receptor beta chain was picked up a small number of times. Its antigen is unidentified. The data were taken from a study of response to subunit inactivated influenza vaccine. Study-wide results and caveats: Authors suggested each seasonal influenza vaccination recruits few new T cells.

One entry per CDR3 protein, called by TCRdb with MiXCR from the RT-PCR reads. The sample shows 610,000 or so distinct CDR3 sequences, 14% of them seen only once. The germline gives CDR1 MDHEN, CDR2 SYDVKM. Losses at the gene ends were 11 bases for V and 5 bases for J; bases not matched to a gene: 5. This CDR3 has 13 residues. The J gene is TRBJ2-2, the V gene TRBV28; 10 bases align to TRBD1. This specimen consisted of PBMCs from blood, obtained 12 days after vaccination. The TCR comes from a man aged 45-60 years who received an inactivated influenza vaccine. CDR3 DNA: TGTGCCTCGGGACAGGGGTATACCGGGGAGCTGTTTTTT. The encoded protein is CASGQGYTGELFF.